Below, 26 T cell receptor beta chains from the same sample are listed, as sequenced in a study of Graves' ophthalmopathy and Graves' hyperthyroidism. The TCR beta CDR3 regions underwent amplification from RNA transcripts. HTBI primers served in a first-round RT-PCR, which a second-round multiplex PCR followed. Each CDR3 protein gets one entry after TCRdb re-called the multiplex PCR reads with MiXCR. The table shows hundreds of thousands of distinct CDR3 sequences, with more than 40% occurring only once. The source material was peripheral blood. The source is an adult man with Graves' ophthalmopathy.

This clonotype showed up many times. In DNA form, the CDR3 reads TGTGCCAGCAGGCCCCCCGACAGCTCTGGAAACACCATATATTTT. It yields the protein CASRPPDSSGNTIYF. The V gene is TRBV7-9, the J gene TRBJ1-3; a possible D gene is TRBD1 (5 bases). The CDR3 runs 15 residues. The V end was cut by 6 bases, the J end by 0 bases, with 12 bases between. Germline V gene data show CDR1 as SEHNR and CDR2 as FQNEAQ (reference sequence).

The rearrangement joins TRBV29-1 to TRBJ1-5; D remains unclear. The V end was cut by 4 bases, the J end by 3 bases, with 7 bases between. The germline V gene encodes CDR1 SQVTM and CDR2 ANQGSEA. The CDR3 has 12 amino acids. The CDR3 DNA sequence: TGCAGCGTTGGGGCAGCCAATCAGCCCCAGCATTTT. Amino acids: CSVGAANQPQHF.

This clonotype was detected many times. This chain connects TRBV12-3 or TRBV12-4 to TRBJ1-2; perhaps TRBD1 as D (6 bases). The CDR3 loop spans 13 amino acids. V was trimmed by 5 bases and J by 6 bases, leaving 13 bases between them. The CDR3 loop is CASSGGLKDGYTF. The DNA of the CDR3 is TGTGCCAGCAGTGGGGGCCTCAAGGATGGCTACACCTTC.

The chain is built from TRBV11-2 and TRBJ1-4; 7 bases agree with TRBD1. The V gene end was trimmed by 5 bases and the J gene end by 7 bases; junction bases not matched to a gene: 10. The CDR3 loop spans 15 amino acids. Germline CDR1 is SGHAT and CDR2 is FQNNGV. CDR3 residues: CASSSYRGEIEKLFF. The CDR3 nucleotides are TGTGCCAGCAGCAGCTACAGGGGTGAAATTGAAAAACTGTTTTTT.

About this clonotype itself: One junction end does not reproduce the germline sequence, and a read error may be involved. This chain links TRBV9 with TRBJ1-2, with TRBD1 as a possible D gene (5 bases). The CDR3 extends over 9 amino acids. The germline V gene has CDR1 SGDLS and CDR2 YYNGEE. The CDR3 loop is CASKPGGNF. The CDR3 DNA sequence: TGTGCCAGCAAGCCCGGGGGGAACTTC.

This clonotype was seen once. The gene calls are TRBV7-9 and TRBJ2-3, with D maybe TRBD2 (5 bases). Germline V gene lookup returns CDR1 SEHNR and CDR2 FQNEAQ (reference sequence). Trimming pared 2 bases from V and 4 bases from J, leaving 10 bases between. This CDR3 contains 14 residues. The CDR3 spells CASSLSAGADTQYF. Written as DNA, the CDR3 is TGTGCCAGCAGCTTATCTGCCGGGGCAGATACGCAGTATTTT.

The rearrangement joins TRBV2 to TRBJ2-7, with 8 bases fitting TRBD1. CDR3 length: 15 residues. Germline assignment: CDR1 SNHLY and CDR2 FYNNEI. J gave up 2 bases and V 10 bases, and 13 bases lay outside the gene matches. Here the CDR3 DNA reads TGTGCCACCCGACCCTCAGGGGGCCCCCCCTACGAGCAGTACTTC. Translation: CATRPSGGPPYEQYF.

This clonotype was counted ten times or more. V usage is TRBV10-3 and J usage is TRBJ1-1, with D maybe TRBD1 (6 bases). The V gene lost 8 bases and the J gene lost 4 bases, with 11 bases spanning the gap. CDR3 length equals 12 residues. Looked up from germline, CDR1 is ENHRY and CDR2 is SYGVKD. The CDR3 here is CAISGGATEAFF. The CDR3 DNA is TGTGCCATCTCCGGGGGCGCCACTGAAGCTTTCTTT.

Here the CDR3 reads CAISARGGYGYTF. CDR3 bases: TGTGCCATCAGTGCTAGAGGGGGCTATGGCTACACCTTC. This chain uses TRBV10-3 with TRBJ1-2; perhaps TRBD1 as D (6 bases). Germline V CDR1 and CDR2: ENHRY, SYGVKD. The ends were cut back, 4 bases at V and 4 bases at J, with 10 bases in the middle. CDR3 size: 13 residues.

This clonotype was recorded many times. The gene calls are TRBV25-1 and TRBJ1-1; TRBD1 matches 7 bases. V was pared by 4 bases and J by 4 bases, with 9 bases of the junction left unmatched. CDR3 length: 15 residues. The germline V gene encodes CDR1 MGHDK and CDR2 SYGVNS. Written as DNA, the CDR3 is TGTGCCAGCAGTGGAAGAACAGGGGCGTTCACTGAAGCTTTCTTT. Translation gives CASSGRTGAFTEAFF.

The chain recombines TRBV12-3 or TRBV12-4 with TRBJ2-5; no clear D gene. The length of the CDR3 is 15 residues. The ends were cut back, 7 bases at V and 2 bases at J, with 17 bases in the middle. This CDR3 reads CASTSTRGEQETQYF. The CDR3 region has the DNA TGTGCCAGCACTTCCACCCGTGGGGAACAAGAGACCCAGTACTTC.

J is TRBJ2-3 and V is TRBV7-9; no reliable D call. Trimming cost V 1 base and J 6 bases, with 14 bases left between them. This CDR3 has 15 residues. Germline V gene data show CDR1 as SEHNR and CDR2 as FQNEAQ (reference sequence). As DNA, the CDR3 is TGTGCCAGCAGCTTAGACACCCGCCCCAGCGATACGCAGTATTTT. Encoded protein: CASSLDTRPSDTQYF.

This clonotype was seen at least ten times. CDR3 loop: CASMRSTGGDEKLFF. The CDR3 coding sequence is TGTGCCAGCATGAGAAGTACAGGGGGAGATGAAAAACTGTTTTTT. The chain couples TRBV25-1 to TRBJ1-4, with 8 bases fitting TRBD1. The CDR3 runs 15 residues. Germline assignment: CDR1 MGHDK and CDR2 SYGVNS. Trimming at V came to 7 bases and at J to 6 bases, leaving 10 bases not matched to a gene.

This clonotype was picked up a small number of times. V usage is TRBV5-4 and J usage is TRBJ1-1; 9 nucleotides align to TRBD1. The V segment lost 1 base and the J segment 10 bases; nucleotides outside the gene matches: 8. This CDR3 is built from 14 residues. Germline CDR1 and CDR2: SGHNT and YYREEE (reference sequence). The CDR3 reads CASSLLGTGFGAFF. The CDR3 nucleotides are TGTGCCAGCAGCTTGTTGGGGACAGGGTTCGGAGCTTTCTTT. The whole variable domain, filled in from reference TRBV5-4 and TRBJ1-1, reads ETGVTQSPTHLIKTRGQQVTLRCSSQSGHNTVSWYQQALGQGPQFIFQYYREEENGRGNFPPRFSGLQFPNYSSELNVNALELDDSALYLCASSLLGTGFGAFFGQGTRLTVV.

Remarks on this clonotype: Given the absence of the conserved phenylalanine or tryptophan at the CDR3 end, a read error is likely. It is unclear where the CDR3 begins or ends on the DNA, so no DNA is shown, and the CDR3 is as TCRdb lists it. This chain uses TRBV25-1 with TRBJ1-3; TRBD1 was called by the table and not checked on the DNA. The V gene's germline CDR1 is MGHDK and CDR2 SYGVNS. Inclusive of both ends, the CDR3 amounts to 11 amino acids. CDR3 in amino acids: CASRSTGGENT.

This clonotype was detected ten times or more. This chain links TRBV7-6 with TRBJ1-6; 11 bases agree with TRBD1. V was pared by 4 bases and J by 1 base, with 9 bases of the junction left unmatched. The CDR3 spans 19 residues. Germline V gene lookup returns CDR1 SGHVS and CDR2 FNYEAQ. CDR3 sequence reads: CASSSRTGGISSYNSPLHF. The CDR3 DNA is TGTGCCAGCAGCTCCAGGACAGGGGGCATTAGTTCCTATAATTCACCCCTCCACTTT.

With respect to this clonotype: Given a much more abundant clone one base away, this may be a read error. Likely a read error: the CDR3 ends without its conserved phenylalanine or tryptophan. CDR3 loop: CASSRDQTERAFL. In DNA form, the CDR3 reads TGTGCCAGCAGCAGAGACCAAACGGAAAGGGCTTTCCTT. The genes are TRBV7-2 and TRBJ1-1; D unclear. Deletions cut 5 bases from V and 11 bases from J, with 18 bases between. Germline V CDR1 and CDR2: SGHTA, FQGNSA. The CDR3 has 13 amino acids.

There are a few counts of this clonotype. The rearrangement links TRBV6-1 to TRBJ2-7; no reliable D call. Germline CDR1 and CDR2: MNHNS and SASEGT. V shed 1 base and J shed 2 bases, with 9 bases lying between them. The length of the CDR3 is 14 residues. The CDR3 reads CASSEGADTYEQYF. In DNA, the CDR3 is TGTGCCAGCAGTGAAGGGGCGGATACCTACGAGCAGTACTTC.

The chain recombines TRBV20-1 with TRBJ2-7, with TRBD2 matching 7 bases. The CDR3 extends over 13 amino acids. The V gene end was trimmed by 7 bases and the J gene end by 1 base; junction bases not matched to a gene: 7. CDR1 and CDR2 from the germline V gene are DFQATT and SNEGSKA (reference sequence). CDR3 region: CSVGHGRSYEQYF. The CDR3 DNA is TGCAGTGTGGGTCACGGGAGGTCCTACGAGCAGTACTTC.

This chain's CDR3 is CARVSQNMNTEAFF. For the CDR3, the DNA is TGTGCTAGAGTTAGCCAGAACATGAACACTGAAGCTTTCTTT. The chain employs TRBV10-3 and TRBJ1-1; D not resolved. CDR1 is ENHRY, CDR2 SYGVKD, per germline. The CDR3 is 14 amino acids.

The gene calls are TRBV7-3 and TRBJ1-1; TRBD1 matches 7 bases. The CDR3 is 13 amino acids. The V gene end was trimmed by 3 bases and the J gene end by 6 bases; junction bases not matched to a gene: 4. Germline V gene data show CDR1 as SGHTA and CDR2 as FQGTGA. Here the CDR3 DNA reads TGTGCCAGCAGCTTGACAGGGTTCGCTGAAGCTTTCTTT. It codes for CASSLTGFAEAFF.

This clonotype was detected many times. The chain combines TRBV5-6 with TRBJ2-7; D gene uncertain. Trimming pared 4 bases from V and 0 bases from J, leaving 11 bases between. This CDR3 is 14 amino acids long. The V gene's germline CDR1 is SGHDT and CDR2 YYEEEE. The CDR3 loop is CASSMTASSYEQYF. The CDR3 coding sequence is TGTGCCAGCAGCATGACCGCTAGCTCCTACGAGCAGTACTTC.

This clonotype was seen many times. This chain connects TRBV5-1 to TRBJ2-5; D is possibly TRBD1 (6 bases). V lost 5 bases and J 2 bases, leaving 13 bases between the germline ends. The germline V gene has CDR1 SGHRS and CDR2 YFSETQ. The CDR3 spans 14 residues. CDR3 sequence reads: CASRSRGDQETQYF. Written as DNA, the CDR3 is TGCGCCAGCAGGAGCAGGGGCGATCAAGAGACCCAGTACTTC.

This chain uses TRBV2 with TRBJ1-2; 8 bases fit TRBD1. In germline, CDR1 is SNHLY, CDR2 FYNNEI. Trimming removed 6 bases from V and 3 bases from J; junction bases left unmatched: 6. The CDR3 totals 14 residues. CDR3 residues: CASSVTGEDYGYTF. The DNA of the CDR3 is TGTGCCAGCAGCGTGACAGGGGAGGACTATGGCTACACCTTC.

This chain joins TRBV10-3 and TRBJ2-5; 11 bases are a match to TRBD2. The length of the CDR3 is 18 residues. V gave up 6 bases and J gave up 1 base; unmatched junction bases: 13. In germline, CDR1 is ENHRY, CDR2 SYGVKD. Here the CDR3 reads CAISVEGLAGQIQETQYF. The CDR3, as DNA: TGTGCCATCAGCGTTGAAGGACTAGCGGGCCAGATCCAAGAGACCCAGTACTTC.

This clonotype appeared once. CDR3 sequence: CASSQKQLRGSGANVLTF. The CDR3 coding sequence is TGCGCCAGCAGCCAAAAACAACTTCGGGGGTCTGGGGCCAACGTCCTGACTTTC. The genes are TRBV4-3 and TRBJ2-6; possibly TRBD2 for D (6 bases). This CDR3 has 18 residues. V dropped 2 bases and J dropped 1 base, with 15 bases sitting between them. Germline values: CDR1 LGHNA, CDR2 YSLEER.